The 17 T cell receptor beta chains given below trace back to one sample, sequenced in a study of PD-L1 blockade in urothelial cancer. Time point in this sample: pretreatment peripheral blood. Sequenced by immunoSEQ multiplex PCR; TCRdb stores in-frame clones only, minus some. Among some 63,000 clones listed, about four fifths were seen once. Sequencing was performed on PBMCs, taken around atezolizumab (anti-PD-L1) treatment. These receptors were obtained from a man between 65 and 85 years old with urothelial cancer.

CDR3 residues: CASRPKQGYYNEQFF. CDR3 in DNA: TGTGCCAGCAGACCGAAACAGGGGTACTACAATGAGCAGTTCTTC. The genes are TRBV5-8 and TRBJ2-1; 7 nucleotides align to TRBD1. With 5 bases clipped from V and 3 bases from J, the junction kept 8 bases outside the gene matches. The CDR3 has 15 residues. The germline gives CDR1 SGHTS, CDR2 YDEGEE.

This sequence joins TRBV19 and TRBJ1-4; 8 bases align to TRBD1. V lost 2 bases and J lost 0; bases outside the gene matches: 8. Germline V gives CDR1 LNHDA, CDR2 SQIVND (reference sequence). This CDR3 spans 18 amino acids. CDR3 amino acids: CASSIWGTGAATNEKLFF. The CDR3 DNA is TGTGCCAGTAGTATATGGGGGACAGGTGCCGCAACTAATGAAAAACTGTTTTTT.

The CDR3 region has the DNA TGTGCCAGTAGTATATTGACAGGGGGAAGCTATGGCTACACCTTC. This translates into CASSILTGGSYGYTF. The V gene is TRBV19, the J gene TRBJ1-2; 9 bases fit TRBD1. Germline V CDR1 and CDR2: LNHDA, SQIVND (reference sequence). This CDR3 is 15 amino acids long. V shed 2 bases, J shed 4 bases, and the junction held 5 bases outside the gene matches.

This chain joins TRBV29-1 and TRBJ2-5; 9 nucleotides agree with TRBD2. J gave up 5 bases and V 6 bases, and 13 bases lay outside the gene matches. This CDR3 spans 15 amino acids. Germline V gene sequence: CDR1 SQVTM, CDR2 ANQGSEA. The CDR3 DNA reads TGCAGCGTACGACCTATAGCGGGAGAGGGGGAGACCCAGTACTTC. The encoded protein is CSVRPIAGEGETQYF.

The J gene is TRBJ1-4, the V gene TRBV18, with 8 bases identical to TRBD1. Per germline, CDR1 KGHSH and CDR2 LQKENI. V was clipped by 2 bases and J by 8 bases; unmatched bases: 10. The CDR3 sequence is 16 residues long. CDR3 residues: CASSPYRTGRGEKLFF. In DNA form, the CDR3 reads TGTGCCAGCTCACCATACCGGACAGGGCGTGGAGAAAAACTGTTTTTT.

This clone was detected only a few times. This rearrangement joins TRBV2 to TRBJ1-2, with 8 nucleotides matching TRBD1. The CDR3 is 13 amino acids. Per the germline V gene, CDR1 is SNHLY and CDR2 is FYNNEI. V lost 6 bases, J lost 7 bases, and 7 bases stayed unmatched. The CDR3 DNA reads as TGTGCCAGCAGAGCACAGGGGGTGGGTGGCTACACCTTC. Amino acids: CASRAQGVGGYTF. The variable domain in full, with the rest retrieved from reference TRBV2 and TRBJ1-2, is EPEVTQTPSHQVTQMGQEVILRCVPISNHLYFYWYRQILGQKVEFLVSFYNNEISEKSEIFDDQFSVERPDGSNFTLKIRSTKLEDSAMYFCASRAQGVGGYTFGSGTRLTVV.

This clone came up once. The rearrangement links TRBV2 to TRBJ1-2, with 9 nucleotides matching TRBD1. The CDR3 has 14 residues. CDR1 SNHLY and CDR2 FYNNEI come from the germline V gene. V trimming: 6 bases; J trimming: 4 bases; junction bases outside the gene matches: 6. The CDR3 bases are TGTGCCAGCAGCTCCGGGACAGGGCTCTATGGCTACACCTTC. Translating gives CASSSGTGLYGYTF. Combining the CDR3 with reference TRBV2 and TRBJ1-2 gives the whole variable domain EPEVTQTPSHQVTQMGQEVILRCVPISNHLYFYWYRQILGQKVEFLVSFYNNEISEKSEIFDDQFSVERPDGSNFTLKIRSTKLEDSAMYFCASSSGTGLYGYTFGSGTRLTVV.

CDR3: CASSEQANTEAFF. Here the CDR3 DNA reads TGCGCCAGCAGTGAACAGGCGAACACTGAAGCTTTCTTT. The chain has TRBV10-1 and TRBJ1-1; possible D gene TRBD1, 5 bases. Germline values: CDR1 WNHNN, CDR2 SYGVQD (reference sequence). This CDR3 comprises 13 residues. Trimming took 3 bases from V and 1 from J, leaving 6 bases between them.

This chain uses TRBV11-3 with TRBJ2-4; weak D call: TRBD1 (6 bases). Germline V gene lookup returns CDR1 SGHNT and CDR2 YENEEA. The CDR3 runs to 15 residues. The V end lost 0 bases, the J end lost 10 bases, and 16 bases lay between the germline ends. The CDR3 is CASSLDADSQGIQYF. In DNA, the CDR3 is TGTGCCAGCAGCTTAGATGCCGACAGTCAGGGGATTCAGTACTTC. The full variable domain, with the rest looked up from reference TRBV11-3 and TRBJ2-4, is EAGVVQSPRYKIIEKKQPVAFWCNPISGHNTLYWYLQNLGQGPELLIRYENEEAVDDSQLPKDRFSAERLKGVDSTLKIQPAELGDSAVYLCASSLDADSQGIQYFGAGTRLSVL.

This chain links TRBV25-1 with TRBJ1-3, with TRBD1 matching 7 bases. Germline V CDR1 and CDR2: MGHDK, SYGVNS. The J segment lost 3 bases and the V segment lost 6 bases, leaving 8 bases of the junction unmatched. This CDR3 is built from 15 residues. CDR3 bases: TGTGCCAGCAGAAAAGACAGGGAAAATGGAAACACCATATATTTT. Protein sequence: CASRKDRENGNTIYF.

The rearrangement uses TRBV7-6 and TRBJ2-1; maybe TRBD1 (6 bases). V was shortened by 5 bases and J by 8 bases, with 10 bases between the two germline ends. Germline-derived CDR1 and CDR2 are SGHVS and FNYEAQ. The CDR3 has 12 residues. DNA of the CDR3: TGTGCCAGCAGCCCACAGGGTCATGAGCAGTTCTTC. It encodes CASSPQGHEQFF.

This sequence joins TRBV5-1 and TRBJ2-5, with TRBD1 as a possible D gene (5 bases). Germline V gene sequence: CDR1 SGHRS, CDR2 YFSETQ. V was trimmed by 2 bases and J by 4 bases, leaving 12 bases between them. This CDR3 is built from 14 residues. The CDR3 loop reads CASSFASGRETQYF. The CDR3 DNA reads TGCGCCAGCAGCTTTGCGTCAGGGCGAGAGACCCAGTACTTC.

V usage is TRBV5-1 and J usage is TRBJ1-3; TRBD1 agrees at 9 bases. V was pared by 4 bases and J by 1 base, with 9 bases of the junction left unmatched. Germline CDR1 is SGHRS and CDR2 is YFSETQ. CDR3 length: 17 amino acids. The CDR3 reads CASSLRTGALSGNTIYF. As DNA, the CDR3 is TGCGCCAGCAGCCTCCGGACAGGGGCGCTATCTGGAAACACCATATATTTT.

CDR3: CASSLLEGEQFF. The DNA of the CDR3 is TGTGCCAGCAGTTTACTAGAAGGTGAGCAGTTCTTC. This sequence joins TRBV27 and TRBJ2-1, with no clear D. Germline V lookup: CDR1 MNHEY, CDR2 SMNVEV (reference sequence). CDR3 size: 12 residues. Trimming cost V 2 bases and J 9 bases, with 8 bases left between them.

The rearrangement uses TRBV19 and TRBJ2-2, with no clear D. V lost 5 bases, J lost 6 bases, and 13 bases lay in between. The germline V gene has CDR1 LNHDA and CDR2 SQIVND (reference sequence). This CDR3 comprises 14 residues. The CDR3 spells CASSRLLAAGELFF. The CDR3 DNA follows: TGTGCCAGTAGTCGTTTATTGGCGGCCGGGGAGCTGTTTTTT.

The chain employs TRBV5-1 and TRBJ2-3; D might be TRBD1 (5 bases). Between the trimmed V and J ends, which lost 4 bases and 0 bases, there was a span of 9 bases. There are 14 residues in the CDR3. From germline, CDR1 is SGHRS and CDR2 YFSETQ. CDR3 sequence: CASSTDKSTDTQYF. The DNA for the CDR3 is TGCGCCAGCAGCACGGACAAGAGCACAGATACGCAGTATTTT.

The chain has TRBV11-2 and TRBJ2-2; TRBD1 might be the D (6 bases). This CDR3 is built from 16 residues. V lost 2 bases and J lost 1, with 11 bases in between. Looked up from germline, CDR1 is SGHAT and CDR2 is FQNNGV. The CDR3 bases are TGTGCCAGCAGCTTATTAGGGGGAGAGAACACCGGGGAGCTGTTTTTT. Residues: CASSLLGGENTGELFF.